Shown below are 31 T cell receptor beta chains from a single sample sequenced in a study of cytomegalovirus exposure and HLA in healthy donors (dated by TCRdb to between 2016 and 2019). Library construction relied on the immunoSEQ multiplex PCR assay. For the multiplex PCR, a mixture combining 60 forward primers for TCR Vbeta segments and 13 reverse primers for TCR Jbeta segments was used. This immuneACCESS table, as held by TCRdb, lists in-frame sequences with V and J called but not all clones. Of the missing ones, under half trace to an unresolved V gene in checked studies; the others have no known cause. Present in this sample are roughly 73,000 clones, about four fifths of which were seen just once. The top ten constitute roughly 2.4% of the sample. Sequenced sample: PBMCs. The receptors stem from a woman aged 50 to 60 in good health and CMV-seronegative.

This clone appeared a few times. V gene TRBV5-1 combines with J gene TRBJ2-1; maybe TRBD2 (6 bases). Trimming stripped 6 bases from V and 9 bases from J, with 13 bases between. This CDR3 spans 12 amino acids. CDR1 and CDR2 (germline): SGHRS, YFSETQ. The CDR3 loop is CASMGGAGEQFF. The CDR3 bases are TGCGCCAGCATGGGAGGAGCCGGTGAGCAGTTCTTC. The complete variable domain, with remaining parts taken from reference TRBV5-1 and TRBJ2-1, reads KAGVTQTPRYLIKTRGQQVTLSCSPISGHRSVSWYQQTPGQGLQFLFEYFSETQRNKGNFPGRFSGRQFSNSRSEMNVSTLELGDSALYLCASMGGAGEQFFGPGTRLTVL.

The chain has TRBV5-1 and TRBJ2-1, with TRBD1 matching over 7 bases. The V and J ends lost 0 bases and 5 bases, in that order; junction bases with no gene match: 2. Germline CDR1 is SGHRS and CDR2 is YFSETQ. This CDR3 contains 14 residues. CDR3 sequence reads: CASSLDRGHNEQFF. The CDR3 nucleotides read TGCGCCAGCAGCTTGGACAGGGGTCACAATGAGCAGTTCTTC.

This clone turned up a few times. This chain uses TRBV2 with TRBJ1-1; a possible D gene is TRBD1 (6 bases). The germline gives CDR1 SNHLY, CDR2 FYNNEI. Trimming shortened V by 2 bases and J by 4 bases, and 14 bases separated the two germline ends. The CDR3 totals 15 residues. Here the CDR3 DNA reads TGTGCCAGCAGTGAATACCGGGACATGGGCACTGAAGCTTTCTTT. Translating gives CASSEYRDMGTEAFF.

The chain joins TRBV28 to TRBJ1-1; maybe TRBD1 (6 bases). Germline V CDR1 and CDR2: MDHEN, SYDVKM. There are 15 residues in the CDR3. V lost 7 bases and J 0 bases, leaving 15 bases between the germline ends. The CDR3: CASTPSDRLNTEAFF. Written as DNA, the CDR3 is TGTGCCAGCACCCCCTCCGACAGGCTGAACACTGAAGCTTTCTTT. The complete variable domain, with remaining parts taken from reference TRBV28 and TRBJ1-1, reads DVKVTQSSRYLVKRTGEKVFLECVQDMDHENMFWYRQDPGLGLRLIYFSYDVKMKEKGDIPEGYSVSREKKERFSLILESASTNQTSMYLCASTPSDRLNTEAFFGQGTRLTVV.

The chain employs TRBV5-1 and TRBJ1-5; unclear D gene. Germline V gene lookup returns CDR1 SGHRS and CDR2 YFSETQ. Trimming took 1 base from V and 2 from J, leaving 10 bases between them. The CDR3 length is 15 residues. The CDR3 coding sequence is TGCGCCAGCAGCTTGTTCGGGGATGGCAATCAGCCCCAGCATTTT. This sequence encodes CASSLFGDGNQPQHF.

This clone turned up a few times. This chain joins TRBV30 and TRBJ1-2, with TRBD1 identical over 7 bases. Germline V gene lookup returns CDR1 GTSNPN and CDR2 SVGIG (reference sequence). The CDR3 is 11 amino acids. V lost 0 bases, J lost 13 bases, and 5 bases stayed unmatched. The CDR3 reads CAWSVLGQLTF. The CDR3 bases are TGTGCCTGGAGTGTCTTGGGACAGCTCACCTTC.

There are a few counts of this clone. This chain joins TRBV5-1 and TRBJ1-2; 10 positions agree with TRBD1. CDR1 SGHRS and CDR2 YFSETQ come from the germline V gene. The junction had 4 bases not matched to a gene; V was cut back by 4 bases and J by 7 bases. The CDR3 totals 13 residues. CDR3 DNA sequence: TGCGCCAGCAGCCCGGGGACAGGGGTTGGCTACACCTTC. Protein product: CASSPGTGVGYTF.

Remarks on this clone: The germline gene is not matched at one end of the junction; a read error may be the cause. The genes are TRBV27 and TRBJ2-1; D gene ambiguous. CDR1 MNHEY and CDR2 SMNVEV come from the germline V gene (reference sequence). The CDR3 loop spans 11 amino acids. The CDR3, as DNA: TGTGCCATCAGTTCGTACAATGAGCAGTTCTTC. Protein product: CAISSYNEQFF.

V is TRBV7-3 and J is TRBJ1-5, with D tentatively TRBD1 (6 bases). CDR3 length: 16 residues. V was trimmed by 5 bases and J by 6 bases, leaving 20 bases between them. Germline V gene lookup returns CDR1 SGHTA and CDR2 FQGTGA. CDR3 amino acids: CASSPNLGTNRQPQHF. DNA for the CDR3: TGTGCCAGCAGCCCTAACCTAGGGACAAACCGTCAGCCCCAGCATTTT.

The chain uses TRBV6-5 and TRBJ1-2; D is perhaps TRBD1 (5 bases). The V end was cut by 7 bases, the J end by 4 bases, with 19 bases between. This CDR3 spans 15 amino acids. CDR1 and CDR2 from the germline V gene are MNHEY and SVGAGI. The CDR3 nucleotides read TGTGCCAGCACTCCCCAGCAGGGCCCTTCCTATGGCTACACCTTC. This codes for CASTPQQGPSYGYTF.

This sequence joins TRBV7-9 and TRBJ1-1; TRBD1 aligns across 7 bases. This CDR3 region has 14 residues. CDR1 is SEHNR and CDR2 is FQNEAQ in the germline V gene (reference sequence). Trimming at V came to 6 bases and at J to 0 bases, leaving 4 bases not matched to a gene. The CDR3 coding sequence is TGTGCCAGCAGTTCACAGGGGTTGAACACTGAAGCTTTCTTT. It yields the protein CASSSQGLNTEAFF.

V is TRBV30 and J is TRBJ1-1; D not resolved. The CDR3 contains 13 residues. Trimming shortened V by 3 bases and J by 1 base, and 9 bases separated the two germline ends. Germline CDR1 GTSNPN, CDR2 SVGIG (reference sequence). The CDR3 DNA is TGTGCCTGGAGGGACTCGCAGAACACTGAAGCTTTCTTT. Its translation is CAWRDSQNTEAFF.

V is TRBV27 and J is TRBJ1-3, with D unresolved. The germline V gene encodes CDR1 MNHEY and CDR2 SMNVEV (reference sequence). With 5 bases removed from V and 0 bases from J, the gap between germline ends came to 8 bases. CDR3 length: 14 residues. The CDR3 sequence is CASSLRSSGNTIYF. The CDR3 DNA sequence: TGTGCCAGCAGTCTACGAAGCTCTGGAAACACCATATATTTT.

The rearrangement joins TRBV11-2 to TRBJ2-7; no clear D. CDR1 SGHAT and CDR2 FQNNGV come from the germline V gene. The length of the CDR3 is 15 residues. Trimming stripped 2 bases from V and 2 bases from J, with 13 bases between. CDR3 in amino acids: CASSLTEQKTYEQYF. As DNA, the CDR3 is TGTGCCAGCAGCTTAACGGAACAGAAAACCTACGAGCAGTACTTC.

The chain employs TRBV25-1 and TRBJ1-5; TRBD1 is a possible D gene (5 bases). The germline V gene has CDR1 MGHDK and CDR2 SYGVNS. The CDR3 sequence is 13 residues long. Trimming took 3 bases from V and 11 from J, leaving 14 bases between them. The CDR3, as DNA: TGTGCCAGCAGTGAGGCTTCTACAGGATCCCAGCATTTT. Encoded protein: CASSEASTGSQHF.

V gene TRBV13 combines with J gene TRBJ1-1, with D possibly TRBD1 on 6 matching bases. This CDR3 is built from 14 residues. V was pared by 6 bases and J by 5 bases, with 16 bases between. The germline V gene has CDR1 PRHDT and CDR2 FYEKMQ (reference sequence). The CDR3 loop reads CASSFGGRRTEAFF. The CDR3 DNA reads TGTGCCAGCAGTTTCGGGGGGCGTCGGACTGAAGCTTTCTTT.

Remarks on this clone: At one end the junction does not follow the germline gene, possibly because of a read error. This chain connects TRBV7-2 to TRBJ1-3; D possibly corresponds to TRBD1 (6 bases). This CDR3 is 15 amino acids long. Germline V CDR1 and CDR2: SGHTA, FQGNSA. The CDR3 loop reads CASSPTPGAGNTIYF. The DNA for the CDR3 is TGTGCCAGCAGCCCTACACCAGGGGCTGGCAACACCATATATTTT.

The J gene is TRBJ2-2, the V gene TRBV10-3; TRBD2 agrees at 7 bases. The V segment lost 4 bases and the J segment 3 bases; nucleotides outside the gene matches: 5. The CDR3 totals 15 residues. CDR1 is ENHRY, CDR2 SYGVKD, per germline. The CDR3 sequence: CAISAGGPDTGELFF. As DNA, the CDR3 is TGTGCCATCAGTGCGGGGGGTCCGGACACCGGGGAGCTGTTTTTT.

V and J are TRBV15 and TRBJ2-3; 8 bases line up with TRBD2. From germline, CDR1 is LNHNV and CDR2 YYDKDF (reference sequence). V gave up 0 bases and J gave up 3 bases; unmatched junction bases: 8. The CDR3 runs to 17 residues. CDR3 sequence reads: CATSRDLAGGLTDTQYF. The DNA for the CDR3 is TGTGCCACCAGCAGAGATCTTGCGGGAGGTTTAACAGATACGCAGTATTTT.

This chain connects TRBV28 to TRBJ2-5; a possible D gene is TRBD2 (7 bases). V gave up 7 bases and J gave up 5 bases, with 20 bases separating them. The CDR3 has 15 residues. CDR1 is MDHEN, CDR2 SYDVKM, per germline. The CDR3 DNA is TGTGCCAGCACCCATGAGGGGGGGTTCAAGGAGACCCAGTACTTC. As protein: CASTHEGGFKETQYF. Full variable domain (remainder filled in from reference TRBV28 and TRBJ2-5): DVKVTQSSRYLVKRTGEKVFLECVQDMDHENMFWYRQDPGLGLRLIYFSYDVKMKEKGDIPEGYSVSREKKERFSLILESASTNQTSMYLCASTHEGGFKETQYFGPGTRLLVL.

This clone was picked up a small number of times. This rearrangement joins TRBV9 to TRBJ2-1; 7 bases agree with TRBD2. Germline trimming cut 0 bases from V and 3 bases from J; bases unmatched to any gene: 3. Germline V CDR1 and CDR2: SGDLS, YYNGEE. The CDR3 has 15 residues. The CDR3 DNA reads TGTGCCAGCAGCGTAGGAGGCGGGGGCTACAATGAGCAGTTCTTC. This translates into CASSVGGGGYNEQFF.

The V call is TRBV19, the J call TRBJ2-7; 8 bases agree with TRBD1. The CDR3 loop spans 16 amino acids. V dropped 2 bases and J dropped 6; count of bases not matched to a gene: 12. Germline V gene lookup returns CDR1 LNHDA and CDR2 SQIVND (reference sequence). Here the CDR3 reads CASSISTGTGSGEQYF. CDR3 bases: TGTGCCAGTAGTATATCAACGGGGACAGGTAGCGGCGAGCAGTACTTC.

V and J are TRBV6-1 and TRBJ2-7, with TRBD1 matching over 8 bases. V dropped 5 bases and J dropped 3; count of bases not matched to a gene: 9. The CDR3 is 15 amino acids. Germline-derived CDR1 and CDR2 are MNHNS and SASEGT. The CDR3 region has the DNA TGTGCCAGCAGTACAAGACAGGGGAGGATCTACGAGCAGTACTTC. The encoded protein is CASSTRQGRIYEQYF.

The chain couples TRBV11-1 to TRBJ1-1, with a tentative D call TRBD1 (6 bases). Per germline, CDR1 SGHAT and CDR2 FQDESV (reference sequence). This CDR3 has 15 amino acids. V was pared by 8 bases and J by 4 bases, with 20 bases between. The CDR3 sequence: CASGRTAHRPTEAFF. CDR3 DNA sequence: TGTGCCAGCGGTCGGACAGCCCATCGCCCCACTGAAGCTTTCTTT. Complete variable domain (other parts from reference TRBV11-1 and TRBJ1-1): EAEVAQSPRYKITEKSQAVAFWCDPISGHATLYWYRQILGQGPELLVQFQDESVVDDSQLPKDRFSAERLKGVDSTLKIQPAELGDSAMYLCASGRTAHRPTEAFFGQGTRLTVV.

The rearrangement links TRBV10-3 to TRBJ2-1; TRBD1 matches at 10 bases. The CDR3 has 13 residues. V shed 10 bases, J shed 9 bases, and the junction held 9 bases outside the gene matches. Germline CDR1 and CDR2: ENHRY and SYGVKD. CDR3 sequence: CATSGTGVGEQFF. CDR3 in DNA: TGTGCCACTTCCGGGACAGGGGTAGGTGAGCAGTTCTTC.

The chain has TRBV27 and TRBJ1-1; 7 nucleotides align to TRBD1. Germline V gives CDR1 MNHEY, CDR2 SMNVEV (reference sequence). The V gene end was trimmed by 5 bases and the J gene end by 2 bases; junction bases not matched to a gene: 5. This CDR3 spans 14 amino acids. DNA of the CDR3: TGTGCCAGCAGTAATGACAGGGTAAACACTGAAGCTTTCTTT. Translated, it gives CASSNDRVNTEAFF.

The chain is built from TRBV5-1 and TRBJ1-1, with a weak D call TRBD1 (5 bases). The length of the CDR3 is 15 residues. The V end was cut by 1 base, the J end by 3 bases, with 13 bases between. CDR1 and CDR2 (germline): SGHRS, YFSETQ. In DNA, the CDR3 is TGCGCCAGCAGCTTGTTTGGGACTCTAGACACTGAAGCTTTCTTT. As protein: CASSLFGTLDTEAFF.

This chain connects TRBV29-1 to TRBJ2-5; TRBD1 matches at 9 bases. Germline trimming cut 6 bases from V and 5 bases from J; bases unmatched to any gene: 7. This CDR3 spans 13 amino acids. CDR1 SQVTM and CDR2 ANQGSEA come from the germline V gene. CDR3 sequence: CSVGQGSRETQYF. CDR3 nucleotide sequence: TGCAGCGTGGGACAGGGTAGCAGGGAGACCCAGTACTTC.

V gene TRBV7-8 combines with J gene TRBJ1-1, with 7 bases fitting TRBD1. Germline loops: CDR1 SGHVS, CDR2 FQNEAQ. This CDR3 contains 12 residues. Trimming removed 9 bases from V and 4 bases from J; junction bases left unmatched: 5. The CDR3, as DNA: TGTGCCAGTCTAACAGGGGTCACTGAAGCTTTCTTT. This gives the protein CASLTGVTEAFF.

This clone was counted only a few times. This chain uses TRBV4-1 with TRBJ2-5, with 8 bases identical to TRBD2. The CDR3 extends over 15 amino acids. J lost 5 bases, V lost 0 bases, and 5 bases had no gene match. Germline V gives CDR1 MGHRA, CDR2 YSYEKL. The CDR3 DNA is TGCGCCAGCAGCCAAGATCGAGCGGGGGCGGAGACCCAGTACTTC. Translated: CASSQDRAGAETQYF.

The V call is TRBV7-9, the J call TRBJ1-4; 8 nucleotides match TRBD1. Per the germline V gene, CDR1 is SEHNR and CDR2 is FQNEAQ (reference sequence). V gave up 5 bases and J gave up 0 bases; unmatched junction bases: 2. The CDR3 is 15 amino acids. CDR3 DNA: TGTGCCAGCAGCCCGGACAGGGCAACTAATGAAAAACTGTTTTTT. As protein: CASSPDRATNEKLFF.